This T cell receptor (beta chain) is from a study of blood T cell repertoires in COVID-19. As processed by the authors: For nucleated cells, counts were estimated from reference gene primer amplification. Measured with immunoSEQ multiplex PCR; TCRdb has only the in-frame clones, and not every one. Clone size and V and J calls were adopted from that table, with D and trimming inferred from the DNA. The sample has 15,000 to 20,000 clones, 85% to 95% seen once; the top ten hold around 5%. V lost 2 bases, J lost 3 bases, and 5 bases stayed unmatched. This CDR3 has 15 residues. Germline V gives CDR1 MNHNS, CDR2 SASEGT.

The rearrangement links TRBV6-1 to TRBJ1-1; 8 positions agree with TRBD1. The source material was peripheral blood. The source is a human donor in a cohort sampled during active COVID-19. The CDR3 sequence: CASSENRGWYTEAFF. CDR3 in DNA: TGTGCCAGCAGTGAAAACAGGGGGTGGTACACTGAAGCTTTCTTT.